One and the same sample provided the 21 T cell receptor beta chains below, sequenced in a study of T cells in tuberculosis. Produced via immunoSEQ multiplex PCR; TCRdb's table is partial and in-frame only. The profile shows 35,000 to 50,000 clones, roughly 94% of them singletons. Input material: PBMCs. These receptors all stem from a donor between 10 and 35 years old with latent tuberculosis or without tuberculosis infection. Some clones in this sample may be carry-over from other donors' samples.

J is TRBJ2-7 and V is TRBV13; D possibly corresponds to TRBD1 (5 bases). The CDR3 is 14 amino acids. Germline CDR1 is PRHDT and CDR2 is FYEKMQ (reference sequence). V shed 3 bases and J shed 3 bases, with 12 bases lying between them. The CDR3 reads CASSLSGLGYEQYF. The CDR3 DNA sequence: TGTGCCAGCAGCTTGTCAGGGCTTGGCTACGAGCAGTACTTC.

This clone has only one observation. This rearrangement joins TRBV9 to TRBJ2-2; the D is unclear. Trimming shortened V by 0 bases and J by 4 bases, and 4 bases separated the two germline ends. Germline V gives CDR1 SGDLS, CDR2 YYNGEE. This CDR3 region has 13 residues. The CDR3 spells CASSVGGTGELFF. As DNA, the CDR3 is TGTGCCAGCAGCGTAGGCGGCACCGGGGAGCTGTTTTTT.

This clone was recorded once. The V gene is TRBV28, the J gene TRBJ1-3; 9 bases line up with TRBD1. The length of the CDR3 is 17 residues. With 4 bases clipped from V and 2 bases from J, the junction kept 9 bases outside the gene matches. From germline, CDR1 is MDHEN and CDR2 SYDVKM. CDR3 in DNA: TGTGCCAGCAGTTCGTCGGGACAGGGTCTCGCTGGAAACACCATATATTTT. Encoded protein: CASSSSGQGLAGNTIYF. The full variable domain, rest sourced from reference TRBV28 and TRBJ1-3, is DVKVTQSSRYLVKRTGEKVFLECVQDMDHENMFWYRQDPGLGLRLIYFSYDVKMKEKGDIPEGYSVSREKKERFSLILESASTNQTSMYLCASSSSGQGLAGNTIYFGEGSWLTVV.

The V call is TRBV5-6, the J call TRBJ2-1; D may be TRBD2 (6 bases). Germline assignment: CDR1 SGHDT and CDR2 YYEEEE. Trimming cost V 2 bases and J 8 bases, with 14 bases left between them. CDR3 size: 14 residues. The CDR3 loop reads CASSFWGVEDEQFF. CDR3 DNA sequence: TGTGCCAGCAGCTTCTGGGGGGTGGAGGATGAGCAGTTCTTC.

This chain's CDR3 is CASSDRGSLMNTEAFF. The CDR3, as DNA: TGTGCCAGCAGTGATAGAGGCAGCCTCATGAACACTGAAGCTTTCTTT. The rearrangement uses TRBV6-1 and TRBJ1-1; D not resolved. Germline CDR1 is MNHNS and CDR2 is SASEGT. Trimming pared 3 bases from V and 0 bases from J, leaving 14 bases between. This CDR3 comprises 16 residues.

The CDR3 coding sequence is TGTGCCAGCAGACTAGCCGGACTAGCGGGAGGTAACTACAATGAGCAGTTCTTC. This gives the protein CASRLAGLAGGNYNEQFF. The chain uses TRBV28 and TRBJ2-1, with 14 positions matching TRBD2. The CDR3 loop spans 18 amino acids. Looked up from germline, CDR1 is MDHEN and CDR2 is SYDVKM. V gave up 6 bases and J gave up 3 bases; unmatched junction bases: 10.

Here the CDR3 reads CASSLWAGGTEAFF. The CDR3 DNA reads as TGTGCCAGCAGTTTATGGGCCGGGGGCACTGAAGCTTTCTTT. The chain is built from TRBV27 and TRBJ1-1; D perhaps matches TRBD1 (5 bases). V dropped 1 base and J dropped 4 bases, with 10 bases sitting between them. The germline V gene has CDR1 MNHEY and CDR2 SMNVEV (reference sequence). The CDR3 runs to 14 residues.

CDR3: CASSVDRGNEQFF. The CDR3 nucleotides are TGTGCCAGCAGTGTCGACAGGGGGAATGAGCAGTTCTTC. This rearrangement joins TRBV27 to TRBJ2-1; 9 bases line up with TRBD1. Per the germline V gene, CDR1 is MNHEY and CDR2 is SMNVEV (reference sequence). The junction had 3 bases not matched to a gene; V was cut back by 5 bases and J by 7 bases. This CDR3 spans 13 amino acids.

The chain links TRBV10-3 to TRBJ2-7, with TRBD1 matching over 8 bases. Germline CDR1 ENHRY, CDR2 SYGVKD. The CDR3 loop spans 15 amino acids. V was clipped by 0 bases and J by 5 bases; unmatched bases: 6. The CDR3 region is CAISESWTGKDEQYF. CDR3 in DNA: TGTGCCATCAGTGAGTCCTGGACAGGGAAGGACGAGCAGTACTTC.

This chain uses TRBV27 with TRBJ2-1; the D gene is possibly TRBD1 (6 bases). Germline V gene data show CDR1 as MNHEY and CDR2 as SMNVEV (reference sequence). The CDR3 length is 16 residues. Trimming took off 4 bases at V and 6 bases at J, with 19 bases between the two ends. CDR3 residues: CASSSPSRDKVNEQFF. CDR3 coding DNA: TGTGCCAGCAGTTCTCCTAGTCGGGACAAAGTCAATGAGCAGTTCTTC.

The chain recombines TRBV4-1 with TRBJ2-1, with 7 nucleotides matching TRBD2. Germline V gene data show CDR1 as MGHRA and CDR2 as YSYEKL. The CDR3 is 16 amino acids. J lost 4 bases, V lost 0 bases, and 6 bases had no gene match. CDR3 region: CASSQERDYGYNEQFF. CDR3 in DNA: TGCGCCAGCAGCCAAGAAAGGGACTATGGTTACAATGAGCAGTTCTTC.

The chain employs TRBV6-4 and TRBJ2-3, with 8 bases identical to TRBD1. The germline V gene encodes CDR1 MRHNA and CDR2 SNTAGT. The CDR3 contains 15 residues. Trimming cost V 5 bases and J 6 bases; bases outside gene matches: 10. CDR3 sequence: CASSSGTGESDTQYF. The CDR3 DNA reads as TGTGCCAGCAGTTCCGGGACAGGAGAGTCCGATACGCAGTATTTT.

V is TRBV19 and J is TRBJ1-2; D is unresolved. This CDR3 is built from 17 residues. Germline CDR1 is LNHDA and CDR2 is SQIVND (reference sequence). V shed 1 base and J shed 6 bases, with 21 bases lying between them. The CDR3 sequence: CASSIGPRVRVLDGYTF. In nucleotides, the CDR3 is TGTGCCAGTAGTATAGGGCCCCGAGTGAGGGTGTTGGATGGCTACACCTTC.

This clone was seen only once. The chain employs TRBV20-1 and TRBJ2-3; D not certain. V was pared by 1 base and J by 6 bases, with 5 bases between. Germline CDR1 DFQATT, CDR2 SNEGSKA (reference sequence). The CDR3 is made up of 11 amino acids. The CDR3 nucleotides are TGCAGTGCTAGAGCCCCGGATACGCAGTATTTT. Translation gives CSARAPDTQYF.

The chain has TRBV19 and TRBJ2-7, with D perhaps TRBD2 (6 bases). Trimming removed 1 base at V and 4 bases at J, with 14 bases between. The CDR3 loop spans 15 amino acids. From germline, CDR1 is LNHDA and CDR2 SQIVND (reference sequence). This CDR3 reads CASSIGLTGAYEQYF. The CDR3 region has the DNA TGTGCCAGTAGTATAGGCCTGACGGGAGCGTACGAGCAGTACTTC.

This clone occurred a few times. This specimen includes other DNA sequences encoding the same CDR3. The chain combines TRBV27 with TRBJ2-3, with no clear D. The CDR3 extends over 13 amino acids. CDR1 is MNHEY, CDR2 SMNVEV, per germline (reference sequence). V was shortened by 5 bases and J by 0 bases, with 6 bases between the two germline ends. The CDR3 DNA reads TGTGCCAGCAGTCAAACTAGCACAGATACGCAGTATTTT. Encoded protein: CASSQTSTDTQYF.

The rearrangement uses TRBV7-2 and TRBJ2-7; 10 bases are shared with TRBD2. The CDR3 spans 16 residues. Trimming cost V 0 bases and J 7 bases; bases outside gene matches: 9. Germline assignment: CDR1 SGHTA and CDR2 FQGNSA. The CDR3 DNA is TGTGCCAGCAGCTTAGCTCCGGGACTAGCGTCGGGAGAGCAGTACTTC. It codes for CASSLAPGLASGEQYF.

CDR3 region: CASSLASGPQETQYF. The CDR3 nucleotides read TGTGCCAGCAGCTTAGCATCAGGTCCCCAAGAGACCCAGTACTTC. The chain combines TRBV7-2 with TRBJ2-5, with D hard to call. Germline V gives CDR1 SGHTA, CDR2 FQGNSA. The CDR3 totals 15 residues. The germline V and J ends were trimmed by 0 bases and 1 base, with 9 bases remaining between them.

This rearrangement joins TRBV11-2 to TRBJ2-1, with 7 bases matching TRBD2. In germline, CDR1 is SGHAT, CDR2 FQNNGV. The CDR3 sequence is 17 residues long. The J segment lost 4 bases and the V segment lost 0 bases, leaving 9 bases of the junction unmatched. CDR3 amino acids: CASSLEGGTNPYNEQFF. CDR3 nucleotides: TGTGCCAGCAGCTTAGAAGGAGGGACTAACCCTTACAATGAGCAGTTCTTC.

This sequence joins TRBV7-9 and TRBJ2-7, with TRBD1 matching 10 bases. There are 17 residues in the CDR3. V was clipped by 4 bases and J by 6 bases; unmatched bases: 15. In germline, CDR1 is SEHNR, CDR2 FQNEAQ (reference sequence). In nucleotides, the CDR3 is TGTGCCAGCAGCTCAAACCGACCGGGACAGGGGAAACGCGAGCAGTACTTC. Protein product: CASSSNRPGQGKREQYF.

This clone appeared a single time. J is TRBJ1-1 and V is TRBV4-1, with TRBD1 as a possible D gene (5 bases). The CDR3 totals 15 residues. The V end lost 4 bases, the J end lost 2 bases, and 14 bases lay between the germline ends. Germline V CDR1 and CDR2: MGHRA, YSYEKL. CDR3 amino acids: CASSRAGRTNTEAFF. In nucleotides, the CDR3 is TGCGCCAGCAGCCGGGCGGGGCGAACTAACACTGAAGCTTTCTTT.